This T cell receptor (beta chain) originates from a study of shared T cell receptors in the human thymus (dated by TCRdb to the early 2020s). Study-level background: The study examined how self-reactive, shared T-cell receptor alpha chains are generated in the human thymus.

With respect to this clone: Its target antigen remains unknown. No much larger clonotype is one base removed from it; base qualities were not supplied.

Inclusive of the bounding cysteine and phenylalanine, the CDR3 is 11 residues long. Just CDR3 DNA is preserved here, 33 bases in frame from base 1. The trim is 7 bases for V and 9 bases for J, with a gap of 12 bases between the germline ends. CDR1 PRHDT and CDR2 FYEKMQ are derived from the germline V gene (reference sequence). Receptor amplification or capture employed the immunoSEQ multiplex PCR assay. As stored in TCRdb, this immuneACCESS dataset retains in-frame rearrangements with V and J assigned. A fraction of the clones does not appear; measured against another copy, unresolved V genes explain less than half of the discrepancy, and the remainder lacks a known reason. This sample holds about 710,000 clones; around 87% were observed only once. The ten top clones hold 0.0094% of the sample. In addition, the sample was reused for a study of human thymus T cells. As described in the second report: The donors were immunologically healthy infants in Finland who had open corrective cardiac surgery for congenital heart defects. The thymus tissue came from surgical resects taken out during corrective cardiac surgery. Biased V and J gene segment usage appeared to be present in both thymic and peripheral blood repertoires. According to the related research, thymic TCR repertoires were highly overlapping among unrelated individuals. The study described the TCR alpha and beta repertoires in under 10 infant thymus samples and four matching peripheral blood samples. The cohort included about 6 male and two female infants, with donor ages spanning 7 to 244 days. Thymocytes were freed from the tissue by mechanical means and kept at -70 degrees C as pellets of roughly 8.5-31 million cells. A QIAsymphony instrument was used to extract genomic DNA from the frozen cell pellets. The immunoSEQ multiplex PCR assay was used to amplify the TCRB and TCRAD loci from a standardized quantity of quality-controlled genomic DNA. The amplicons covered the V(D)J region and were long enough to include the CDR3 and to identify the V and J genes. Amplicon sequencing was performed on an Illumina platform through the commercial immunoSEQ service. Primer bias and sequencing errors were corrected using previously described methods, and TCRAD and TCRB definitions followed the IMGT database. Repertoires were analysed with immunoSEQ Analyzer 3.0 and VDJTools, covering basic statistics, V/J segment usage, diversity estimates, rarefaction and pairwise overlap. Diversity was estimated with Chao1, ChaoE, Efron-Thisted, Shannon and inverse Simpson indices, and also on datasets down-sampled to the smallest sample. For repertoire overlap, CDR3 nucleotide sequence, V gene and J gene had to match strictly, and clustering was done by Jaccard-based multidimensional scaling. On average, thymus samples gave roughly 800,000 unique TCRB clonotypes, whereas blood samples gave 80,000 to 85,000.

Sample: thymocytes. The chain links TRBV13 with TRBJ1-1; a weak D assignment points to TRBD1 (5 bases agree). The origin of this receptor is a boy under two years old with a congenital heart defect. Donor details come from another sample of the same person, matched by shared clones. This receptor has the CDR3 CASNQGEKAFF. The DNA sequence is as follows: TGTGCCAGCAATCAAGGGGAAAAAGCTTTCTTT.